This T cell receptor beta chain was documented in a study of blood T cell repertoires in COVID-19. Trimming took off 7 bases at V and 5 bases at J, with 12 bases between the two ends. The CDR3 is 12 amino acids. The protocol was immunoSEQ multiplex PCR, while the TCRdb copy is restricted to in-frame clones and leaves out a portion. The data show a few hundred thousand clones, around 89% seen once. This receptor was identified in a man aged 18 to 30 who had recovered from COVID-19. V usage is TRBV12-3 or TRBV12-4 and J usage is TRBJ2-7, with D possibly being TRBD1 (5 bases). The sequenced sample consisted of peripheral blood. DNA for the CDR3: TGTGCCAGCACCCAGGGATCCCACGAGCAGTACTTC. Residues: CASTQGSHEQYF.